Following are 23 T cell receptor beta chains from one sample sequenced in a study of cytomegalovirus exposure and HLA in healthy donors. PCR primers comprised 60 Vbeta and 13 Jbeta primers. The table came from immunoSEQ multiplex PCR; TCRdb's copy has only in-frame clones and leaves some out. The sample includes 150,000 to 200,000 clones, approximately 78% of them seen just once. Sequencing used PBMCs. These receptors were obtained from a human donor in good health.

The rearrangement links TRBV27 to TRBJ2-5; a weak D match, TRBD1 (5 bases). Germline V gene data show CDR1 as MNHEY and CDR2 as SMNVEV (reference sequence). The ends were cut back, 5 bases at V and 5 bases at J, with 12 bases in the middle. The CDR3 is made up of 13 amino acids. In DNA form, the CDR3 reads TGTGCCAGCAGTCTCAGGGTTTCTGAGACCCAGTACTTC. This sequence encodes CASSLRVSETQYF.

This clone came up once. The V gene is TRBV9, the J gene TRBJ2-7; TRBD1 agrees at 8 bases. CDR3 length: 16 residues. Per germline, CDR1 SGDLS and CDR2 YYNGEE. V shed 0 bases, J shed 6 bases, and the junction held 11 bases outside the gene matches. In nucleotides, the CDR3 is TGTGCCAGCAGCGTAGCCTTCAGGACAGGGACTGGCGAGCAGTACTTC. It yields the protein CASSVAFRTGTGEQYF.

V and J are TRBV19 and TRBJ2-7; D call uncertain. The length of the CDR3 is 14 residues. The ends were cut back, 5 bases at V and 0 bases at J, with 11 bases in the middle. Germline V gene data show CDR1 as LNHDA and CDR2 as SQIVND (reference sequence). The CDR3 DNA reads TGTGCCAGTAGTTTTTCTAGTAGCTCCTACGAGCAGTACTTC. Protein: CASSFSSSSYEQYF.

This chain connects TRBV2 to TRBJ1-3; D remains unclear. The CDR3 totals 14 residues. Deletions cut 8 bases from V and 0 bases from J, with 11 bases between. The germline V gene has CDR1 SNHLY and CDR2 FYNNEI. CDR3 DNA: TGTGCCAGCTCAACTACTAGCTCTGGAAACACCATATATTTT. It encodes CASSTTSSGNTIYF.

V is TRBV7-3 and J is TRBJ2-2; D may be TRBD2 (5 bases). Germline V gene lookup returns CDR1 SGHTA and CDR2 FQGTGA. The CDR3 contains 14 residues. V was clipped by 2 bases and J by 6 bases, with 10 bases between them. CDR3 sequence: CASSLGSQAGELFF. CDR3 nucleotides: TGTGCCAGCAGCTTAGGGAGTCAGGCCGGGGAGCTGTTTTTT.

The CDR3 DNA reads as TGTGCCAGCAGTGAAGGGACAGCACTTTCAACTAATGAAAAACTGTTTTTT. Translating gives CASSEGTALSTNEKLFF. The chain combines TRBV2 with TRBJ1-4; D perhaps matches TRBD1 (6 bases). The CDR3 has 17 amino acids. The V gene lost 1 base and the J gene lost 0 bases, with 12 bases spanning the gap. Germline V gene lookup returns CDR1 SNHLY and CDR2 FYNNEI.

The chain carries TRBV5-1 and TRBJ2-5, with 9 bases fitting TRBD1. Trimming took 5 bases from V and 4 from J; bases not matched to a gene: 6. Germline V gives CDR1 SGHRS, CDR2 YFSETQ. CDR3 length: 14 amino acids. CDR3 protein: CASRSTGGRETQYF. The CDR3 DNA is TGCGCCAGCAGGTCGACAGGGGGTCGAGAGACCCAGTACTTC.

The chain couples TRBV6-1 to TRBJ1-2; a weak D match, TRBD1 (5 bases). The CDR3 extends over 13 amino acids. CDR1 MNHNS and CDR2 SASEGT come from the germline V gene. The V and J ends lost 4 bases and 7 bases respectively, with 13 bases between them. The CDR3 spells CASSVQYRTGYTF. CDR3 bases: TGTGCCAGCAGTGTACAATACAGGACTGGCTACACCTTC.

This clone was found a few times. The rearrangement links TRBV7-3 to TRBJ2-1, with 7 bases identical to TRBD2. Germline V gene data show CDR1 as SGHTA and CDR2 as FQGTGA. V was clipped by 1 base and J by 6 bases; unmatched bases: 6. The CDR3 runs to 15 residues. CDR3 sequence (DNA): TGTGCCAGCAGCTTAAGGTTAGCGGGCCGCAATGAGCAGTTCTTC. Protein: CASSLRLAGRNEQFF.

This clone was seen a few times. V usage is TRBV5-4 and J usage is TRBJ2-7, with D unresolved. V dropped 3 bases and J dropped 1 base, with 11 bases sitting between them. Germline V gives CDR1 SGHNT, CDR2 YYREEE (reference sequence). CDR3 size: 14 residues. The CDR3 DNA follows: TGTGCCAGCAGCTCTGGCCGCCTTTCCTACGAGCAGTACTTC. Translated: CASSSGRLSYEQYF.

This rearrangement joins TRBV7-9 to TRBJ1-1; maybe TRBD1 (5 bases). The CDR3 has 12 amino acids. Trimming pared 8 bases from V and 1 base from J, leaving 8 bases between. Looked up from germline, CDR1 is SEHNR and CDR2 is FQNEAQ (reference sequence). DNA for the CDR3: TGTGCCAGCGGGCAGGGGAACACTGAAGCTTTCTTT. This codes for CASGQGNTEAFF. Filled out from reference TRBV7-9 and TRBJ1-1, the complete variable domain reads DTGVSQNPRHKITKRGQNVTFRCDPISEHNRLYWYRQTLGQGPEFLTYFQNEAQLEKSRLLSDRFSAERPKGSFSTLEIQRTEQGDSAMYLCASGQGNTEAFFGQGTRLTVV.

The rearrangement links TRBV14 to TRBJ1-1, with D perhaps matching TRBD1 (5 bases). The CDR3 consists of 15 residues. Deletions cut 2 bases from V and 0 bases from J, with 10 bases between. Germline loops: CDR1 SGHDN, CDR2 FVKESK. CDR3 DNA: TGTGCCAGCAGCCAATGGTCAGGGATGAACACTGAAGCTTTCTTT. Translated, it gives CASSQWSGMNTEAFF.

This clone was recorded once. This chain uses TRBV5-6 with TRBJ1-2; D is perhaps TRBD1 (5 bases). There are 14 residues in the CDR3. Germline values: CDR1 SGHDT, CDR2 YYEEEE. Trimming took off 4 bases at V and 8 bases at J, with 18 bases between the two ends. CDR3 amino acids: CASSTKGRGWGYTF. CDR3 sequence (DNA): TGTGCCAGCAGCACAAAGGGGCGGGGTTGGGGCTACACCTTC.

This clone was seen a few times. The genes are TRBV7-8 and TRBJ2-1, with D tentatively TRBD2 (6 bases). The CDR3 is 15 residues long. In germline, CDR1 is SGHVS, CDR2 FQNEAQ. Trimming shortened V by 1 base and J by 8 bases, and 15 bases separated the two germline ends. CDR3 amino acids: CASSLGFGGFHEQFF. The CDR3 DNA is TGTGCCAGCAGCTTAGGATTTGGGGGGTTCCATGAGCAGTTCTTC.

The CDR3 protein is CASSRPRRQGQFYEQYF. CDR3 sequence (DNA): TGTGCCAGTAGTAGGCCACGGAGACAGGGACAGTTCTACGAGCAGTACTTC. The chain uses TRBV19 and TRBJ2-7, with 7 bases fitting TRBD1. The CDR3 totals 17 residues. Germline V gene sequence: CDR1 LNHDA, CDR2 SQIVND (reference sequence). The ends lost 4 bases at V and 3 bases at J; junction bases unmatched: 15. The full variable domain, in which reference TRBV19 and TRBJ2-7 provide the parts outside the CDR3, is DGGITQSPKYLFRKEGQNVTLSCEQNLNHDAMYWYRQDPGQGLRLIYYSQIVNDFQKGDIAEGYSVSREKKESFPLTVTSAQKNPTAFYLCASSRPRRQGQFYEQYFGPGTRLTVT.

This chain uses TRBV6-6 with TRBJ1-6, with TRBD1 matching 9 bases. Trimming removed 6 bases from V and 5 bases from J; junction bases left unmatched: 5. The CDR3 length is 15 residues. CDR1 is MNHNY and CDR2 is SVGAGI in the germline V gene (reference sequence). The CDR3 DNA sequence: TGTGCCAGCAGAGGGGACAGGGTGCATAATTCACCCCTCCACTTT. Translation: CASRGDRVHNSPLHF.

This rearrangement joins TRBV7-3 to TRBJ2-3; 7 bases agree with TRBD2. The CDR3 runs to 18 residues. J lost 1 base, V lost 2 bases, and 12 bases had no gene match. Per germline, CDR1 SGHTA and CDR2 FQGTGA. This CDR3 is CASSLWGLGAGRTDTQYF. In DNA, the CDR3 is TGTGCCAGCAGCTTATGGGGATTAGGAGCGGGGCGCACAGATACGCAGTATTTT.

This clone has more than one count but fewer than ten. The same CDR3 arises from other DNA sequences in this sample as well. The chain joins TRBV5-4 to TRBJ2-3; 10 bases are a match to TRBD1. Germline V CDR1 and CDR2: SGHNT, YYREEE (reference sequence). The J segment lost 3 bases and the V segment lost 4 bases, leaving 11 bases of the junction unmatched. The CDR3 consists of 17 residues. CDR3 sequence (DNA): TGTGCCAGCAGCCCGCGACAGGGGGCGATTGGTACAGATACGCAGTATTTT. Translated, it gives CASSPRQGAIGTDTQYF.

The chain recombines TRBV2 with TRBJ2-7, with 9 bases fitting TRBD2. With V trimmed by 6 bases and J by 6 bases, 6 bases remained unmatched. The CDR3 consists of 13 residues. Per the germline V gene, CDR1 is SNHLY and CDR2 is FYNNEI. The CDR3 sequence: CASRNPGLAEQYF. The CDR3 DNA reads as TGTGCCAGCAGGAACCCGGGACTAGCCGAGCAGTACTTC.

The CDR3 nucleotides are TGTGCCAGTAGTATACCGGGAAACAATGAGCAGTTCTTC. Translating gives CASSIPGNNEQFF. J is TRBJ2-1 and V is TRBV19, with D possibly matching TRBD2 (5 bases). Looked up from germline, CDR1 is LNHDA and CDR2 is SQIVND (reference sequence). Trimming left V 2 bases short and J 5 bases short, with 7 bases between. This CDR3 contains 13 residues.

The chain links TRBV6-1 to TRBJ1-1, with 7 bases that match TRBD1. Trimming removed 3 bases from V and 11 bases from J; junction bases left unmatched: 9. Germline V gives CDR1 MNHNS, CDR2 SASEGT. The CDR3 is 13 amino acids. CDR3 sequence reads: CASSDGGGLKAFF. The CDR3 DNA follows: TGTGCCAGCAGTGACGGAGGGGGCCTGAAGGCTTTCTTT.

This clone was seen once. V usage is TRBV5-3 and J usage is TRBJ1-5; D ambiguous. TRBV5-3 is flagged as an ORF with uncertain function. Trimming took 4 bases from V and 9 from J, leaving 20 bases between them. The CDR3 consists of 15 residues. CDR3 in DNA: TGTGCCAGAAGCCTACGGAGGGAAAGGGATCGGCCCCAGCATTTT. Translating gives CARSLRRERDRPQHF.

The chain links TRBV2 to TRBJ1-2; D is undetermined. The CDR3 length is 13 residues. The germline V gene encodes CDR1 SNHLY and CDR2 FYNNEI. V lost 7 bases, J lost 5 bases, and 14 bases lay in between. The CDR3 bases are TGTGCCAGCAACCTAGACGGAAGATATGGCTACACCTTC. This encodes CASNLDGRYGYTF.